This T cell receptor (beta chain) was identified in a study of T-cell reconstitution after alpha-beta-depleted transplantation in children. Study results and caveats: Expanded graft clones numbering several hundred reportedly gave rise to alpha-beta T cells about two months after transplant. The high TCRbeta diversity at day 60 in some patients came from surviving recipient T cells and thymic progenitors.

V shed 7 bases and J shed 5 bases, with 15 bases lying between them. The CDR3 loop spans 13 amino acids. Germline lookup yields CDR1 SQVTM and CDR2 ANQGSEA. Unique molecular identifiers featured in how the TCRbeta library was prepared. TCRdb independently ran MiXCR on the PCR reads; one entry per CDR3 protein. This repertoire shows 200,000 to 250,000 distinct CDR3 sequences, about 24% found once; its top ten account for around 4.8%. This clonotype showed up many times. Its cognate antigen is unknown. The source is a female patient under 10 years old who had a stem cell transplant for congenital amegakaryocytic thrombocytopenia, so the T cells may come from the graft donor. The chain carries TRBV29-1 and TRBJ2-1; D might be TRBD2 (6 bases). The specimen comprised PBMCs, mostly from graft donor cells, sampled 360 days after TCRalphabeta/CD19-depleted stem cell transplant. The CDR3 region is CSGPGVNDNEQFF. The CDR3 nucleotides read TGCAGCGGACCGGGAGTTAACGACAATGAGCAGTTCTTC.